A selection of T cell receptor beta chains follows, all from one sample in a study of shared clonotypes between healthy human individuals. TCRdb's copy holds only in-frame clones and misses some; the assay was immunoSEQ multiplex PCR. The sample carries roughly 2.2 million clones, about 92% recorded once. Material: naive CD4+ T cells from PBMCs. The receptors were gathered from a man younger than 30 in good health. Some clones in this sample may be carry-over from other donors' samples. Both conserved end residues are part of each CDR3.

>TRBV6-5
CASSSILGETQYF
>TRBV5-1
CASSVAGARANEQFF
>TRBV6-5
CASSSLGRNSNQPQHF
>TRBV10-3
CAISESGGGLTDTQYF
>TRBV5-6
CASSLVTGNGYTF
>TRBV6-5
CASSYGSGRNQPQHF
>TRBV2
CASSPFNQPQHF
>TRBV28
CASSSTGGDEKLFF
>TRBV5-1
CASSLSTGGAFGYTF
>TRBV27
CASSLLVKAGELFF
>TRBV6-1
CASSGQKNTGELFF
>TRBV28
CASSLGTGRGAFF
>TRBV4-3
CASSQDYGQGATGELFF
>TRBV4-1
CASSHRGTADTQYF
>TRBV7-9
CASSLRSGSSNTGELFF
>TRBV7-2
CASSLERLYEQYF
>TRBV4-3
CASSQAEARSGNTIYF
>TRBV27
CASSLGGGEAFF
>TRBV30
CAWRDGGEAFF
>TRBV6-5
CASRVTSGRREQFF
>TRBV5-1
CASSADRGSNLNTEAFF
>TRBV6-1
CASSVEGRMNTEAFF
>TRBV5-8
CASSSHRGTGNQPQHF
>TRBV9
CASSVGRGGTEAFF
>TRBV11-2
CASSSQQFGEKLFF